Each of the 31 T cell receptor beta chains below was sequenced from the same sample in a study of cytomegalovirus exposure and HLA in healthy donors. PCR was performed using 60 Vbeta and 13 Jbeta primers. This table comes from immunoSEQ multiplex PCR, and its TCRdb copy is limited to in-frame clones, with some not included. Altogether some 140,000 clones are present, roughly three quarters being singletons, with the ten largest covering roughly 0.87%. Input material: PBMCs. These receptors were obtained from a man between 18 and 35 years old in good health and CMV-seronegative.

The CDR3 coding sequence is TGTGCCAGCAGCTTGGAACAGGTCCATAGCTCCTACGAGCAGTACTTC. Translation gives CASSLEQVHSSYEQYF. V and J are TRBV5-6 and TRBJ2-7; weak D call: TRBD1 (5 bases). Trimming took 0 bases from V and 0 from J, leaving 13 bases between them. CDR1 and CDR2 from the germline V gene are SGHDT and YYEEEE. The CDR3 extends over 16 amino acids.

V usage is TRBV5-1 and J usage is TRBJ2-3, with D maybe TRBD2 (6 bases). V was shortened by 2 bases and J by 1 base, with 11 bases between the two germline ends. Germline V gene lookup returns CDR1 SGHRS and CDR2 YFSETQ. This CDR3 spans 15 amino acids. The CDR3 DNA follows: TGCGCCAGCAGCTTTTCTAGCGCTCGCACAGATACGCAGTATTTT. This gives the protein CASSFSSARTDTQYF. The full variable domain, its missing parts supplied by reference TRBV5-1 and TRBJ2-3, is KAGVTQTPRYLIKTRGQQVTLSCSPISGHRSVSWYQQTPGQGLQFLFEYFSETQRNKGNFPGRFSGRQFSNSRSEMNVSTLELGDSALYLCASSFSSARTDTQYFGPGTRLTVL.

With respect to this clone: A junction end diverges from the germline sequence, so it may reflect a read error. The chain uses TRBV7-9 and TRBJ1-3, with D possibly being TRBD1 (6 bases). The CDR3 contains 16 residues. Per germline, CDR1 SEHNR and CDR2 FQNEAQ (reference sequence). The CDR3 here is CSSSLASRTVGNTIYF. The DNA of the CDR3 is TGTTCCAGCAGCTTAGCTTCCCGGACAGTTGGAAACACCATATATTTT.

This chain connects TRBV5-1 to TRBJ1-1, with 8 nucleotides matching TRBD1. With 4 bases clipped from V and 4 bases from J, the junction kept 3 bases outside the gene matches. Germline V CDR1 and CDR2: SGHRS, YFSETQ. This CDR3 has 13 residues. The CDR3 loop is CASSAQGGTEAFF. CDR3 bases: TGCGCCAGCAGCGCACAGGGGGGCACTGAAGCTTTCTTT.

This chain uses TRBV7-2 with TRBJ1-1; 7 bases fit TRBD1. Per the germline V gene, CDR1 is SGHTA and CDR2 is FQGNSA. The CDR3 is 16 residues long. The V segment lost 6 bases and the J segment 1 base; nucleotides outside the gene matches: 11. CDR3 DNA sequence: TGTGCCAGCAGTCTCGACGGACAGGTGGGGAACACTGAAGCTTTCTTT. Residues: CASSLDGQVGNTEAFF.

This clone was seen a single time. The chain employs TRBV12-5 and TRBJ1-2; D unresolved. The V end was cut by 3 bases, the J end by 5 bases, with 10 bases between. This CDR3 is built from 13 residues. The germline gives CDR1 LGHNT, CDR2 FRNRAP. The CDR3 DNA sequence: TGTGCTAGTGGTTTCCCTACAGCTTATGGCTACACCTTC. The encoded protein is CASGFPTAYGYTF. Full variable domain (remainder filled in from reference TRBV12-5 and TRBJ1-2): DARVTQTPRHKVTEMGQEVTMRCQPILGHNTVFWYRQTMMQGLELLAYFRNRAPLDDSGMPKDRFSAEMPDATLATLKIQPSEPRDSAVYFCASGFPTAYGYTFGSGTRLTVV.

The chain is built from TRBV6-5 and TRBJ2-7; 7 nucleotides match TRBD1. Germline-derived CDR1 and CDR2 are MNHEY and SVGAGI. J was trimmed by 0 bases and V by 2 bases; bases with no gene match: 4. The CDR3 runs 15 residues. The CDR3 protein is CASSYGQVSSYEQYF. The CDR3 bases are TGTGCCAGCAGTTACGGACAGGTGAGCTCCTACGAGCAGTACTTC.

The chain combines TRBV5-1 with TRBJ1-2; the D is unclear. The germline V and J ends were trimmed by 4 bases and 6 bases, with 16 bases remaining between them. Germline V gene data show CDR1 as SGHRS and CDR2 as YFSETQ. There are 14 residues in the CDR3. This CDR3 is CASSANQPGNGYTF. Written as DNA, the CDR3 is TGCGCCAGCAGCGCTAATCAGCCGGGGAATGGCTACACCTTC.

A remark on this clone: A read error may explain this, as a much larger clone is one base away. The CDR3 nucleotides are TGTGCCAGCAGCCCGGGACAGGGCTACACCGGGGAGCTGTTTTTT. The encoded protein is CASSPGQGYTGELFF. The chain is built from TRBV11-3 and TRBJ2-2; 9 bases match TRBD1. J gave up 3 bases and V 5 bases, and 4 bases lay outside the gene matches. This CDR3 is built from 15 residues. Germline CDR1 and CDR2: SGHNT and YENEEA.

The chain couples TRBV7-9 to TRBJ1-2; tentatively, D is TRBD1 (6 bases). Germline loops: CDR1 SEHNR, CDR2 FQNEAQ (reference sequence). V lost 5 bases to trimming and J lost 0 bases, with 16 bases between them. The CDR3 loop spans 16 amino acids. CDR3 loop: CASSPEGVGTNYGYTF. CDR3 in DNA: TGTGCCAGCAGCCCCGAGGGGGTGGGGACTAACTATGGCTACACCTTC.

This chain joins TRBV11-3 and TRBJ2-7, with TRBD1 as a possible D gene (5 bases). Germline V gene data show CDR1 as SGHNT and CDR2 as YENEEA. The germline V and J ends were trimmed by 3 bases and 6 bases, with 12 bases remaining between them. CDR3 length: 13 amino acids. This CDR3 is CASSFDQGSEQYF. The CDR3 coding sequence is TGTGCCAGCAGCTTTGATCAGGGTTCCGAGCAGTACTTC.

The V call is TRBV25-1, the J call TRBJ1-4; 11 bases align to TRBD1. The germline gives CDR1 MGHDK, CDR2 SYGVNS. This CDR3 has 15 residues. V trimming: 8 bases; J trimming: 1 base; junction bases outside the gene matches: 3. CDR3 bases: TGTGCCAGCGGGACAGGGGGAGGAACTAATGAAAAACTGTTTTTT. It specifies CASGTGGGTNEKLFF. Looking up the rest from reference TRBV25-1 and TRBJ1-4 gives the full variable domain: EADIYQTPRYLVIGTGKKITLECSQTMGHDKMYWYQQDPGMELHLIHYSYGVNSTEKGDLSSESTVSRIRTEHFPLTLESARPSHTSQYLCASGTGGGTNEKLFFGSGTQLSVL.

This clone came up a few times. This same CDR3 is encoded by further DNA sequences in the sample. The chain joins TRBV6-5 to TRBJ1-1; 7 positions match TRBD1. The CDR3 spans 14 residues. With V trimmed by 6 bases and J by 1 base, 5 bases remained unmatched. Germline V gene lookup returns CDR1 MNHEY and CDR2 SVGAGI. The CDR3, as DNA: TGTGCCAGCAGACTGTACAGGGGGAACACTGAAGCTTTCTTT. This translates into CASRLYRGNTEAFF.

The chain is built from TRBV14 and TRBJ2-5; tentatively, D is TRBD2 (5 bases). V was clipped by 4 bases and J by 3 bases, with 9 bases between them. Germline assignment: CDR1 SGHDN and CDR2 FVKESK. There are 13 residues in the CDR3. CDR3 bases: TGTGCCAGCAGCCTTGGACTTAAAGAGACCCAGTACTTC. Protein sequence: CASSLGLKETQYF.

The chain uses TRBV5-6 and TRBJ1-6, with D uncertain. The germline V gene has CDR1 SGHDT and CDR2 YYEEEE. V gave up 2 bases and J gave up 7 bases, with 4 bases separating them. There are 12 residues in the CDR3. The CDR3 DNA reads TGTGCCAGCAGCTTCATGAATTCACCCCTCCACTTT. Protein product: CASSFMNSPLHF.

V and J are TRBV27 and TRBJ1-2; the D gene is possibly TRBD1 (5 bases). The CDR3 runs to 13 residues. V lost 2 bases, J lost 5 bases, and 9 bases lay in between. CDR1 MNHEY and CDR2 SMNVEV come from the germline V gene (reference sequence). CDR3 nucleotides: TGTGCCAGCAGTTTAACGGGGGGGTATGGCTACACCTTC. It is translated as CASSLTGGYGYTF.

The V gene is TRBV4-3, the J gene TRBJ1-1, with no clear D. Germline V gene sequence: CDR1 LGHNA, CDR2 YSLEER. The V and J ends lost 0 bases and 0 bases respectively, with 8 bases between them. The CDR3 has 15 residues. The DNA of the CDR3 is TGCGCCAGCAGCCAAGATAGAGTCATGAACACTGAAGCTTTCTTT. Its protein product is CASSQDRVMNTEAFF.

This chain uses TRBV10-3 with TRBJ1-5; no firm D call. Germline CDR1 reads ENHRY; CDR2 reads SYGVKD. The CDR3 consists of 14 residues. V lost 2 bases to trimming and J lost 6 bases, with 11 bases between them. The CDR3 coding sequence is TGTGCCATCAGTGAGATCCCCGTCGGTCAGCCCCAGCATTTT. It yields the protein CAISEIPVGQPQHF.

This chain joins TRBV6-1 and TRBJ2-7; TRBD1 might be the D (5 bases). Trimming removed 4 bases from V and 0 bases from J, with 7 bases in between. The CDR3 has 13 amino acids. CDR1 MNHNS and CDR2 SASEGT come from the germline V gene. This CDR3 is CASSGRDSYEQYF. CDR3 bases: TGTGCCAGCAGTGGCAGGGACTCCTACGAGCAGTACTTC.

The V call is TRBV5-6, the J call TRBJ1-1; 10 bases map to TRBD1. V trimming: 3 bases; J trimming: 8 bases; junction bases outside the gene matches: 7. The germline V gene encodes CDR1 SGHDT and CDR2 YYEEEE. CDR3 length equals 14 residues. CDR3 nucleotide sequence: TGTGCCAGCAGCTCGACAGGGGGCCGAATCGAAGCTTTCTTT. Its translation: CASSSTGGRIEAFF.

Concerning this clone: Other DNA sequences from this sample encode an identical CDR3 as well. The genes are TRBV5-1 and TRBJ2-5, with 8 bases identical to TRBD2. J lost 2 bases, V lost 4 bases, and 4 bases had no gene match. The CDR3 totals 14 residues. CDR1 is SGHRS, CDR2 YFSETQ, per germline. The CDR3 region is CASSPTGGQETQYF. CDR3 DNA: TGCGCCAGCAGCCCTACGGGGGGGCAAGAGACCCAGTACTTC.

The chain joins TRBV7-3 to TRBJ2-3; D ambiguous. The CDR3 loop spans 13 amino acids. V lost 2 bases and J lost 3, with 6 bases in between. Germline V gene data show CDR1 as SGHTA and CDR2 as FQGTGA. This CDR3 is CASSLFRTDTQYF. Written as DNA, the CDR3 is TGTGCCAGCAGCTTATTTCGTACAGATACGCAGTATTTT. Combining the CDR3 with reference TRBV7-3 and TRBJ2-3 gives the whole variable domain GAGVSQTPSNKVTEKGKYVELRCDPISGHTALYWYRQSLGQGPEFLIYFQGTGAADDSGLPNDRFFAVRPEGSVSTLKIQRTERGDSAVYLCASSLFRTDTQYFGPGTRLTVL.

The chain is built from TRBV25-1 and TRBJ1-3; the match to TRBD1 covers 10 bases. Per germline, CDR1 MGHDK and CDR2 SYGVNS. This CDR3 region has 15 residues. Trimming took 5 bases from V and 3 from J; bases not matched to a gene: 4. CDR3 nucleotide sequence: TGTGCCAGCAGTCGGACAGGGGGAATTGGAAACACCATATATTTT. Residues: CASSRTGGIGNTIYF.

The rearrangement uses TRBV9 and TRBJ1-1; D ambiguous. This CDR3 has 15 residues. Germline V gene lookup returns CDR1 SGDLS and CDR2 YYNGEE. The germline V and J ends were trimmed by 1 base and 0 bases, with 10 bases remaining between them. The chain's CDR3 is CASSVSVGVNTEAFF. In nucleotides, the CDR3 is TGTGCCAGCAGCGTATCTGTCGGGGTGAACACTGAAGCTTTCTTT.

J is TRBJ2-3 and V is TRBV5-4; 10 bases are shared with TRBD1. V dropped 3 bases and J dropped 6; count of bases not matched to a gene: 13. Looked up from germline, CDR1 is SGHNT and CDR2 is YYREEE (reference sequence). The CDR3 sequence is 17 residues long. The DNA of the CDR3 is TGTGCCAGCAGCTCTCCTCACCCGGGACAGGGGACGGATACGCAGTATTTT. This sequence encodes CASSSPHPGQGTDTQYF. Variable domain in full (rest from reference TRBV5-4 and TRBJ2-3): ETGVTQSPTHLIKTRGQQVTLRCSSQSGHNTVSWYQQALGQGPQFIFQYYREEENGRGNFPPRFSGLQFPNYSSELNVNALELDDSALYLCASSSPHPGQGTDTQYFGPGTRLTVL.

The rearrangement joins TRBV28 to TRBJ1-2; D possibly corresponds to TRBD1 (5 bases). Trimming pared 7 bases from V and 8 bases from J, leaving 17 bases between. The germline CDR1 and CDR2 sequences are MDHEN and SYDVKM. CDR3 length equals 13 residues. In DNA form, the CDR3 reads TGTGCCAGCATTCCGGGGGGGACGACCGGCTACACCTTC. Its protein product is CASIPGGTTGYTF.

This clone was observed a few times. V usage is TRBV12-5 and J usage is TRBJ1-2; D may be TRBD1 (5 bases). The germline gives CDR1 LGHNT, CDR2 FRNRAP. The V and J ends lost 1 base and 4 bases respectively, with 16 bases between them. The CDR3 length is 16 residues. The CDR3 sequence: CASGLAGRPGFYGYTF. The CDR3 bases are TGTGCTAGTGGTTTGGCCGGACGGCCAGGGTTCTATGGCTACACCTTC.

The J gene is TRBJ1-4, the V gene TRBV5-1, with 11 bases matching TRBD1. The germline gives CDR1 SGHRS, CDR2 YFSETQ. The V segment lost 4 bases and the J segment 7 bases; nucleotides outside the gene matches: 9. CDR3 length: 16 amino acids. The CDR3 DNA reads TGCGCCAGCAGCCGTGGGGGACAGGGGGAGGCTGAAAAACTGTTTTTT. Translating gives CASSRGGQGEAEKLFF. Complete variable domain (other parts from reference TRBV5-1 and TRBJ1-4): KAGVTQTPRYLIKTRGQQVTLSCSPISGHRSVSWYQQTPGQGLQFLFEYFSETQRNKGNFPGRFSGRQFSNSRSEMNVSTLELGDSALYLCASSRGGQGEAEKLFFGSGTQLSVL.

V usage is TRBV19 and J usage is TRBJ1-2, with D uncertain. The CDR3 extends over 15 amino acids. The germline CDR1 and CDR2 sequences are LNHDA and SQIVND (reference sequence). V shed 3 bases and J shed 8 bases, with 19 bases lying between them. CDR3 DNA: TGTGCCAGTAGTATTACACATGGAGCATCAGAGGGCTACACCTTC. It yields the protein CASSITHGASEGYTF.

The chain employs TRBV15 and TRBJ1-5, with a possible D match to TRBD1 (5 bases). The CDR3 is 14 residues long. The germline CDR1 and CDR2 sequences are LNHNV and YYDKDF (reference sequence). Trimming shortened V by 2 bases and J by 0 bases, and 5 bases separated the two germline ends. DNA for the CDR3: TGTGCCACCAGCAGACAGGGTAGCAATCAGCCCCAGCATTTT. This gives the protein CATSRQGSNQPQHF.

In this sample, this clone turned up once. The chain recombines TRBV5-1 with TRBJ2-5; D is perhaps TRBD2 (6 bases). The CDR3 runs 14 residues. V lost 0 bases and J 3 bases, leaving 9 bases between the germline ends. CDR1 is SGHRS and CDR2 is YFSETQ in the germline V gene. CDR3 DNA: TGCGCCAGCAGCTTGGGGGCGGGGAAAGAGACCCAGTACTTC. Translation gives CASSLGAGKETQYF.